This T cell receptor (beta chain) was sequenced during a study of beta chain features in type 1 diabetes. This clone came up a few times. Its antigen is not known. The CDR3 spans 14 residues. The V end was cut by 2 bases, the J end by 5 bases, with 10 bases between. The germline V gene has CDR1 SNHLY and CDR2 FYNNEI. General study findings and limits: TCRB CDR3s were moderately but significantly shorter in Type 1 diabetes patients in all four CD4+ subsets.

All of the isolated RNA was reverse transcribed, so expressed TCRB transcripts were sequenced. Produced via immunoSEQ multiplex PCR; TCRdb's table is partial and in-frame only. The sample yields some 250,000 clones, about a tenth seen once. This chain joins TRBV2 and TRBJ1-5, with a weak D call TRBD1 (6 bases). Sequencing was performed on naive CD4+ T cells from blood. This clonotype originated in a man aged 25-40 years with type 1 diabetes. The CDR3 loop reads CASSEWTEDQPQHF. DNA of the CDR3: TGTGCCAGCAGTGAATGGACAGAAGATCAGCCCCAGCATTTT.